Included here is one TCR beta chain sequence, with context. The target antigen is unknown. V was cut by 2 bases and J by 4 bases, with 13 bases left in between. This CDR3 has 16 amino acids. The germline V gene has CDR1 SGHRS and CDR2 YFSETQ. Repertoires were generated with immunoSEQ multiplex PCR, while TCRdb's copy carries only in-frame clones and drops some. In the table there are about a million clones, about 80% of which are singletons. The sample originates from a study of shared clonotypes between healthy human individuals. Across the study: Sampling drew on donors who were a couple of women and three men aged 18 to 49. Overall study findings and caveats: Although depth was large, rarefaction showed that sequencing of the sorted subsets was incomplete.

The TCR sequence derives from a man aged 18 to 30 in good health. The source material was memory CD4+ T cells sorted from blood. The sample's subset: CD45RA-negative fraction. The chain employs TRBV5-1 and TRBJ2-6; perhaps D is TRBD1 or TRBD2 (5 bases each). CDR3 in amino acids: CASSFSGTIGANVLTF. The CDR3 nucleotides are TGCGCCAGCAGCTTCTCCGGGACGATCGGGGCCAACGTCCTGACTTTC.